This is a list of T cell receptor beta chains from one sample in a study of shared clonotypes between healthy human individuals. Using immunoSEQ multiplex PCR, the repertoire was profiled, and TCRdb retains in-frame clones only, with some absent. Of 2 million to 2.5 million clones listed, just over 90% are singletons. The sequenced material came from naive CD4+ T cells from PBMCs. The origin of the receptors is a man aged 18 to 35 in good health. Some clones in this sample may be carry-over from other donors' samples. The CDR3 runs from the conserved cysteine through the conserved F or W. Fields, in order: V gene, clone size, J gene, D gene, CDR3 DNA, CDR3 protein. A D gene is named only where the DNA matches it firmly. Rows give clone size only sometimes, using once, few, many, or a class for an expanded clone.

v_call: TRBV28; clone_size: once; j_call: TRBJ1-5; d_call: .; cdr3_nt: TGTGCCAGCAGGGCTTATCAGCCCCAGCATTTT; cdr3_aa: CASRAYQPQHF
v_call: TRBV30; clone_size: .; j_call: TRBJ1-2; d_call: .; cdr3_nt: TGTGCCTGGAGTGAACAGAGCTATGGCTACACCTTC; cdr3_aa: CAWSEQSYGYTF
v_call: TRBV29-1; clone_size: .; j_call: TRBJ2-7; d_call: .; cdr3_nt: TGCAGCGTTGAGGCGGGGCAGGTGGGTCCCCCTTTTTTC; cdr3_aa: CSVEAGQVGPPFF
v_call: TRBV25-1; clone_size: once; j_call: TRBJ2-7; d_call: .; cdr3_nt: TGTGCCAGCAGAAGTACAGGGCACGAGCAGTACTTC; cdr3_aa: CASRSTGHEQYF
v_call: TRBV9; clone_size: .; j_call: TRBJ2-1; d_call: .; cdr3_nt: TGTGCCAGCAGCGCACAGACAGGCCTTCGTGTTGCCAACTACAATGAGCAGTTCTTC; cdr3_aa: CASSAQTGLRVANYNEQFF
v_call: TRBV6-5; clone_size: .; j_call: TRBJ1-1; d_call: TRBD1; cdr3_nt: TGTGCCAGCAGTTGGCCGGGACAGGGGAATACTGAAGCTTTCTTT; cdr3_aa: CASSWPGQGNTEAFF
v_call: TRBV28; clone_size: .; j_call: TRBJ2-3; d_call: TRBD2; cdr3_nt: TGTGCCAGCAGTTTGGGTAGCGGGAGTGTTCAGTATTTT; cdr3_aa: CASSLGSGSVQYF
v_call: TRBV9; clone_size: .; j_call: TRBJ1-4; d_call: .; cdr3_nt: TGTGCCAGCAGCCGGGACAATAATGAAAAACTGTTTTTT; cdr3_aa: CASSRDNNEKLFF
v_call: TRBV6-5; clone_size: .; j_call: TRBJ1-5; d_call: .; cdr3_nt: TGTGCCAGCAGTTACTCGTCAGGGTTCGGTCAGCCCCAGCATTTT; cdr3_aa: CASSYSSGFGQPQHF
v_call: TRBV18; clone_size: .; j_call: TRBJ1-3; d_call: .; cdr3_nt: TGTGCCAGCTCTTGGGAAGTACTAGGCTCTGGAAACACCATATATTTT; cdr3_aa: CASSWEVLGSGNTIYF
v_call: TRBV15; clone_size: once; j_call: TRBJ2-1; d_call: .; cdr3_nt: TGTGCCACCAGCAAAGATAGGAGTGAGCAGTTCTTC; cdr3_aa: CATSKDRSEQFF
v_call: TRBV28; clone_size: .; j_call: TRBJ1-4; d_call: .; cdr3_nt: TGTGCCAGCCGGGGGTTGGGGGGAGAAAAACTGTTTTTT; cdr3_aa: CASRGLGGEKLFF
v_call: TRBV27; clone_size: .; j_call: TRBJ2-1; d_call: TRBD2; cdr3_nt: TGTGCCAGCAGTTTAGGGTTAACGACTAGCGGGAGGGGTGAGCAGTTCTTC; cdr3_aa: CASSLGLTTSGRGEQFF
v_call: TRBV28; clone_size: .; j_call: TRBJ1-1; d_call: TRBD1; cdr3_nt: TGTGCCAGCACCTTTCGGATGGGACAGTCTAACACTGAAGCTTTCTTT; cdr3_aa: CASTFRMGQSNTEAFF
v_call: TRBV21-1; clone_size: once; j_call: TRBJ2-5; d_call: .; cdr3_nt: TGTGCCAGCTTGGGCGAAGGGGAGACCCAGTACTTC; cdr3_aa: CASLGEGETQYF
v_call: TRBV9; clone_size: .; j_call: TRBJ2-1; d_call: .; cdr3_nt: TGTGCCAGCAGCGTAACGAGCTCCTACAATGAGCAGTTCTTC; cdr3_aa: CASSVTSSYNEQFF
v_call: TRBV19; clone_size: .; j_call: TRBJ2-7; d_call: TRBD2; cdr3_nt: TGTGCCAGTACCTTTAGCGGGAGGAGCTACGAGCAGTACTTC; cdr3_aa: CASTFSGRSYEQYF
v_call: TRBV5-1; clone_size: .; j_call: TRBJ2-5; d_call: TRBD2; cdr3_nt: TGCGCCAGCAGCTTTAGCGGGAGTATGGAAGAGACCCAGTACTTC; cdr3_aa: CASSFSGSMEETQYF
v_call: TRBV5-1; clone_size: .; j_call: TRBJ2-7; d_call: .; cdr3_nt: TGCGCCAGCAGCTTGGTGGGGACCTACGAGCAGTACTTC; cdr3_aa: CASSLVGTYEQYF
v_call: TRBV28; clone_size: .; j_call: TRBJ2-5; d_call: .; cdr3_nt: TGTGCCAGCAACAATCCCCGAGAGACCCAGTACTTC; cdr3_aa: CASNNPRETQYF
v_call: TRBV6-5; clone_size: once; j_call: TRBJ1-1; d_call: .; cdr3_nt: TGTGCCAGCAGTTACGCTTCCACAGCGAACACTGAAGCTTTCTTT; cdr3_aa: CASSYASTANTEAFF
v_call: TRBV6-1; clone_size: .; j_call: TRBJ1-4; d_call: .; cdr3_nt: TGTGCCAGCAGTGAAGCAAAGGAGGAAAAACTGTTTTTT; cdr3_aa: CASSEAKEEKLFF
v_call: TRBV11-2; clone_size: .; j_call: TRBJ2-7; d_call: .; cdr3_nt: TGTGCCAGCAGCTTAGGGAAGAACGAGCAGTACTTC; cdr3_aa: CASSLGKNEQYF
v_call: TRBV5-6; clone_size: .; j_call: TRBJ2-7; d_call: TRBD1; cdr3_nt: TGTGCCAGCAGCTTGGACAGGGGCGCCTCCTACGAGCAGTACTTC; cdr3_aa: CASSLDRGASYEQYF
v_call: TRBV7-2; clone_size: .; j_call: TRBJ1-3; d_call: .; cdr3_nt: TGTGCCAGCAGCCGGGGGAGCTCTGGAAACACCATATATTTT; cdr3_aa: CASSRGSSGNTIYF
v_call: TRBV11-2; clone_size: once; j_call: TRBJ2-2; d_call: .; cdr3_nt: TGTGCCAGCAGCTTAGAACGGGAACCCTTAAACGGGGAGCTGTTTTTT; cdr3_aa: CASSLEREPLNGELFF
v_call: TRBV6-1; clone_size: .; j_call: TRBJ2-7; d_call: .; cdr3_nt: TGTGCCAGCAGTGAAGCCGGGTCCTACTACGAGCAGTACTTC; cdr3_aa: CASSEAGSYYEQYF
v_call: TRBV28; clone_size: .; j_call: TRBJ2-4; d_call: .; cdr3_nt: TGTGCCAGCAGCGATCACCCGGGAAGTAAAAACATTCAGTACTTC; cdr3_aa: CASSDHPGSKNIQYF
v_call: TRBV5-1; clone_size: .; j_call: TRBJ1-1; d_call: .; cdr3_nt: TGCGCCAGCAGCTTGGCGACAGTGAACACTGAAGCTTTCTTT; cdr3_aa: CASSLATVNTEAFF
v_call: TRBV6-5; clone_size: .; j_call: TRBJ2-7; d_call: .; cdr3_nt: TGTGCCAGCAGTTACTCCGGCAGGGGATCCTACGAGCAGTACTTC; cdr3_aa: CASSYSGRGSYEQYF
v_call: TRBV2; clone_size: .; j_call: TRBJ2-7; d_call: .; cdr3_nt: TGTGCCAGCAGAGAGGACAGCTACGAGCAGTACTTC; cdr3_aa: CASREDSYEQYF
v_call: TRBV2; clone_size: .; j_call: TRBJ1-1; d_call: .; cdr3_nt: TGTGCCAGCAGTGAAGTACGACCCATCACTGAAGCTTTCTTT; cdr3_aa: CASSEVRPITEAFF
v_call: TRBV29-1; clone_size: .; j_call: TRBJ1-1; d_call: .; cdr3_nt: TGCAGCGTTTATGGACGTGGAAACCTGAACACTGAAGCTTTCTTT; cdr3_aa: CSVYGRGNLNTEAFF
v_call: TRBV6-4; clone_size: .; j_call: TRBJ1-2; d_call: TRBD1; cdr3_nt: TGTGCCAGCAGTGGGACAGGTACCCTGGCGGGGGGCTACACCTTC; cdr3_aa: CASSGTGTLAGGYTF